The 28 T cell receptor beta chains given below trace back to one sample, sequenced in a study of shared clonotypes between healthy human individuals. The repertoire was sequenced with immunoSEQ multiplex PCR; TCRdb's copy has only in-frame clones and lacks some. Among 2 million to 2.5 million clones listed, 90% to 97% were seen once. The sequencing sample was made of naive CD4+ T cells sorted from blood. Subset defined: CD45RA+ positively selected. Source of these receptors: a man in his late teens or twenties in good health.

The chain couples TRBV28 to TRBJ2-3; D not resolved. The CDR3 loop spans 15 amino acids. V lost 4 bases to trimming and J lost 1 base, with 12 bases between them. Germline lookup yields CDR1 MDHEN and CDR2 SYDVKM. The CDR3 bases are TGTGCCAGCAGTTCCACCTCCTTGGGCACAGATACGCAGTATTTT. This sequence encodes CASSSTSLGTDTQYF.

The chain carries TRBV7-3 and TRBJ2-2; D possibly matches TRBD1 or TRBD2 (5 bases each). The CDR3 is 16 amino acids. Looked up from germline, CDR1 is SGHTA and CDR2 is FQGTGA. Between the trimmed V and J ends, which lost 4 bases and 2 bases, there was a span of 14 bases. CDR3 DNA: TGTGCCAGCAGCTCCCGGGACGGATCTAACACCGGGGAGCTGTTTTTT. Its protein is CASSSRDGSNTGELFF.

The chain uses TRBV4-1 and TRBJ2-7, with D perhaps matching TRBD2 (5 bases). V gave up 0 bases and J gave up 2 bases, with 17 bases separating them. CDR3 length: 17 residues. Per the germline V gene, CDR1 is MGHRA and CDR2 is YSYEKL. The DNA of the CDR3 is TGCGCCAGCAGCCAAGAATTACGGGGTTCACCTCCCTACGAGCAGTACTTC. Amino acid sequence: CASSQELRGSPPYEQYF.

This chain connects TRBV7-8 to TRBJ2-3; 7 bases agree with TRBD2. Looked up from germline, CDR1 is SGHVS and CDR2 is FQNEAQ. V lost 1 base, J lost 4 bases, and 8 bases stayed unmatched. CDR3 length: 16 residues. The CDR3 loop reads CASSLVEGTTPDTQYF. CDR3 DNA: TGTGCCAGCAGCTTAGTCGAGGGGACTACACCAGATACGCAGTATTTT.

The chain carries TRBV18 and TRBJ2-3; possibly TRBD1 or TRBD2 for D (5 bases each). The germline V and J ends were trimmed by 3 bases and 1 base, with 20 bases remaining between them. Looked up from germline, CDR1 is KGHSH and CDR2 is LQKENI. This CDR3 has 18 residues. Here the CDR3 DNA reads TGTGCCAGCTCACCTCCATCGGGGCGCGGGCGGGGCACAGATACGCAGTATTTT. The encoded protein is CASSPPSGRGRGTDTQYF.

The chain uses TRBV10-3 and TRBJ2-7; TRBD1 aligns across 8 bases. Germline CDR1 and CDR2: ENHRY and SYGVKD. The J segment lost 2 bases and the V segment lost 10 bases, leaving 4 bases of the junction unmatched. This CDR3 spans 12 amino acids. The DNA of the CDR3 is TGTGCCACAAAACAGGGGGCCTACGAGCAGTACTTC. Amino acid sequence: CATKQGAYEQYF.

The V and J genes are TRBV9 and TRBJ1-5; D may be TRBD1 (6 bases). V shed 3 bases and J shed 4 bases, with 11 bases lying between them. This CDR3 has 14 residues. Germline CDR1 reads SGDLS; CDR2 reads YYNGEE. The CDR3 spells CASSGGDINQPQHF. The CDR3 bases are TGTGCCAGCAGCGGAGGGGACATTAATCAGCCCCAGCATTTT.

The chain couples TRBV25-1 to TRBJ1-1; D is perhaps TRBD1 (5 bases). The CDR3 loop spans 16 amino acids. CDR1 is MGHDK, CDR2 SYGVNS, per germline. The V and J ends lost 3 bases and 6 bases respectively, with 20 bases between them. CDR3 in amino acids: CASSDQTRGGVAEAFF. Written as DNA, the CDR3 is TGTGCCAGCAGTGATCAAACGAGGGGCGGTGTCGCTGAAGCTTTCTTT. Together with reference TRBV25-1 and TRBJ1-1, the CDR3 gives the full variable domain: EADIYQTPRYLVIGTGKKITLECSQTMGHDKMYWYQQDPGMELHLIHYSYGVNSTEKGDLSSESTVSRIRTEHFPLTLESARPSHTSQYLCASSDQTRGGVAEAFFGQGTRLTVV.

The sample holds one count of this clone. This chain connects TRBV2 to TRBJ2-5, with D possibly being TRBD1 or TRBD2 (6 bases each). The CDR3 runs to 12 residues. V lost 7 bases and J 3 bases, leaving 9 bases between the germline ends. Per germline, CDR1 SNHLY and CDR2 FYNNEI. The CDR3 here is CASKGGKETQYF. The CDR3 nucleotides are TGTGCCAGCAAAGGGGGGAAAGAGACCCAGTACTTC.

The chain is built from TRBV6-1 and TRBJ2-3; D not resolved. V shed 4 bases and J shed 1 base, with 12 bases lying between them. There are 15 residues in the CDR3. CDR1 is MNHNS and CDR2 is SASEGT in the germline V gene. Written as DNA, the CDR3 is TGTGCCAGCAGTGGGATAAATCTGGGCACAGATACGCAGTATTTT. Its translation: CASSGINLGTDTQYF.

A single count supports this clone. CDR3 nucleotides: TGTGCCAGCAGTGGGACGGATTATGAAAAACTGTTTTTT. It codes for CASSGTDYEKLFF. The chain has TRBV27 and TRBJ1-4; possible D gene TRBD1, 5 bases. Germline-derived CDR1 and CDR2 are MNHEY and SMNVEV (reference sequence). Trimming stripped 5 bases from V and 6 bases from J, with 10 bases between. The CDR3 is 13 residues long.

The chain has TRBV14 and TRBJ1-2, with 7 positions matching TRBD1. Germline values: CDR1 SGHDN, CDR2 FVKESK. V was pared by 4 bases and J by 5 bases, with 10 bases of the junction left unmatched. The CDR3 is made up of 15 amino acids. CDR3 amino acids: CASSPGTVYRYGYTF. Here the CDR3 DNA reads TGTGCCAGCAGCCCGGGGACAGTTTACCGGTATGGCTACACCTTC.

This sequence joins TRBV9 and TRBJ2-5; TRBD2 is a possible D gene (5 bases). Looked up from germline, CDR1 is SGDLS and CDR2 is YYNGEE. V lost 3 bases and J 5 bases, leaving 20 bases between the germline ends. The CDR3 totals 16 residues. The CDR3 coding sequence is TGTGCCAGCAGCGCTTTACTAGGTGAGGGCCGGGAGACCCAGTACTTC. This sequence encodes CASSALLGEGRETQYF.

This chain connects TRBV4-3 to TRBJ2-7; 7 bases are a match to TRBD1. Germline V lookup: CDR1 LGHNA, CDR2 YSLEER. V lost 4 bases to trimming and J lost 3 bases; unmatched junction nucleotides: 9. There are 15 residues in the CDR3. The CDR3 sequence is CASSPSTGSSYEQYF. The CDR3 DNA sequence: TGCGCCAGCAGCCCTTCGACAGGGTCGAGCTACGAGCAGTACTTC.

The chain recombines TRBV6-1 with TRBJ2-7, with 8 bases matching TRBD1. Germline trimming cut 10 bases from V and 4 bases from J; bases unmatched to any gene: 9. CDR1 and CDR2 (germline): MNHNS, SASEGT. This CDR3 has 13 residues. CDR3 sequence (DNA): TGTGCCAACGGTCAGGGGGCCCCATACGAGCAGTACTTC. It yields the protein CANGQGAPYEQYF.

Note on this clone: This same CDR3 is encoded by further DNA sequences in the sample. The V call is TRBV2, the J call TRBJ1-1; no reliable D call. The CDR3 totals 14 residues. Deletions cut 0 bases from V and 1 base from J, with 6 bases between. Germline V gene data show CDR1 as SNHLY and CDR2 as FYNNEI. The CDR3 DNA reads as TGTGCCAGCAGTGAAGCGGGCCCGAACACTGAAGCTTTCTTT. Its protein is CASSEAGPNTEAFF.

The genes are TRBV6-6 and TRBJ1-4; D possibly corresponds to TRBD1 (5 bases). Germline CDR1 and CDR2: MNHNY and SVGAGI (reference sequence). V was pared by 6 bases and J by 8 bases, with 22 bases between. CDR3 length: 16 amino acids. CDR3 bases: TGTGCCAGCAGCTCCCACGTGAGGGGCTTTCCGGAAAAACTGTTTTTT. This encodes CASSSHVRGFPEKLFF.

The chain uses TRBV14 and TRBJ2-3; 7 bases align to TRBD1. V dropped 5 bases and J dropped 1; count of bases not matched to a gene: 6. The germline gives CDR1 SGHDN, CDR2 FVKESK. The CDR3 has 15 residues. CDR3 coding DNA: TGTGCCAGCAGCTTTCAGGGGGTGGGCACAGATACGCAGTATTTT. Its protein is CASSFQGVGTDTQYF.

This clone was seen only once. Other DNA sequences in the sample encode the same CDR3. The CDR3 nucleotides read TGTGCCTGGAGTCCGTCAGGGTACAATGAGCAGTTCTTC. Translated, it gives CAWSPSGYNEQFF. The rearrangement links TRBV30 to TRBJ2-1, with D possibly TRBD1 on 5 matching bases. In germline, CDR1 is GTSNPN, CDR2 SVGIG (reference sequence). The CDR3 consists of 13 residues. V dropped 2 bases and J dropped 4 bases, with 9 bases sitting between them.

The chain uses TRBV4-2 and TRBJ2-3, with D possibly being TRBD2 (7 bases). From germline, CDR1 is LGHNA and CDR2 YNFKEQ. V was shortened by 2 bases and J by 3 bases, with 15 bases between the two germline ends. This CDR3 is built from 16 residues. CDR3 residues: CASSQMEGGRTDTQYF. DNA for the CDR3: TGTGCCAGCAGCCAAATGGAGGGGGGGCGAACAGATACGCAGTATTTT.

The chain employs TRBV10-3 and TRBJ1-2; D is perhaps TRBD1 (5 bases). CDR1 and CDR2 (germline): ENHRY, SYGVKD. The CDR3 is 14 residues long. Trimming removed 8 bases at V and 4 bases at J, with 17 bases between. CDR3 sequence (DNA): TGTGCCATCGGTGGGCAGGGTAATCCCTATGGCTACACCTTC. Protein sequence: CAIGGQGNPYGYTF.

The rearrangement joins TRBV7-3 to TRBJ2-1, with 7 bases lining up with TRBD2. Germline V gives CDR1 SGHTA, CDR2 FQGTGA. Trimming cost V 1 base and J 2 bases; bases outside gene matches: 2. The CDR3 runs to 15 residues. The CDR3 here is CASSLSGSPYNEQFF. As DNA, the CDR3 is TGTGCCAGCAGCTTAAGCGGGAGCCCCTACAATGAGCAGTTCTTC.

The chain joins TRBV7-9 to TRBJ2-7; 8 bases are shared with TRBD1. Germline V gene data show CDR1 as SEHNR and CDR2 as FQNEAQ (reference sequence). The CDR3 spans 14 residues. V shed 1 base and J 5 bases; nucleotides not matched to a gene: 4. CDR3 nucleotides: TGTGCCAGCAGCTTAGGACAGGGGAGCAACGAGCAGTACTTC. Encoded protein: CASSLGQGSNEQYF.

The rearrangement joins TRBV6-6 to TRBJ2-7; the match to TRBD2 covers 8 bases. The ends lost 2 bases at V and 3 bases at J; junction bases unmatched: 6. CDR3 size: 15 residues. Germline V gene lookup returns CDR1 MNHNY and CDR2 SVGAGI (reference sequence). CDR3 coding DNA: TGTGCCAGCAGTTACACGGGAGGGCCTAACTACGAGCAGTACTTC. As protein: CASSYTGGPNYEQYF.

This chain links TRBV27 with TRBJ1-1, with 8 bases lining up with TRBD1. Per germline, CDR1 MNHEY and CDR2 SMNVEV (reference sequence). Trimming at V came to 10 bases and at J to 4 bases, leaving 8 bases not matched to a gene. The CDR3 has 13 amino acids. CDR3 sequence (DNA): TGTGCCATTGGACAGGGATTGGCCACTGAAGCTTTCTTT. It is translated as CAIGQGLATEAFF.

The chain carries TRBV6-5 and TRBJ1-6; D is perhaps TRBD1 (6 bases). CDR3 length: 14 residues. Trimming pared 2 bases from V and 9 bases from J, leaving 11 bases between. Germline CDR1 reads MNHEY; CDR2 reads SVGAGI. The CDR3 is CASSYRTGSSPLHF. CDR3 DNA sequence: TGTGCCAGCAGTTACAGAACAGGGAGTTCACCCCTCCACTTT.

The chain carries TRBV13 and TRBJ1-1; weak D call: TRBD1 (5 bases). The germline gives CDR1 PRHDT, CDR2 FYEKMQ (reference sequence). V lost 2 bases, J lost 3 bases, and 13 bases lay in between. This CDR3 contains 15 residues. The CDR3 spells CASSLQPGGYTEAFF. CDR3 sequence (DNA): TGTGCCAGCAGCTTACAACCCGGGGGTTACACTGAAGCTTTCTTT.

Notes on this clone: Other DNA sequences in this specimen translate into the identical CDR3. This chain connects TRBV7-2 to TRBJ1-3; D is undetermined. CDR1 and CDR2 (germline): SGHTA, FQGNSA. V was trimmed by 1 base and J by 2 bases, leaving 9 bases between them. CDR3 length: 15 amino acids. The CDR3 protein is CASSLVAGPGNTIYF. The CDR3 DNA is TGTGCCAGCAGCTTAGTTGCGGGCCCTGGAAACACCATATATTTT.